This TCR beta chain was documented in a study of T-cell memory formation after mild COVID-19. Study-level findings and limits: Clones shrinking from day 15 to 85 showed even CD4/CD8 mixes; later expanders tilted CD4+.

Concerning this clonotype itself: Its antigen is undetermined.

CDR1 is LGHNA and CDR2 is YSLEER in the germline V gene. The CDR3 is 14 amino acids. V shed 1 base and J shed 8 bases, with 14 bases lying between them. MiXCR, run by TCRdb on the 5' RACE reads, gives a single entry per CDR3 protein. The profile shows fewer than 500,000 distinct CDR3 sequences, nearly 25% of them singletons. The material sequenced was PBMCs or a T cell subset sorted from them (not recorded which). V gene TRBV4-3 combines with J gene TRBJ1-1; TRBD1 is a possible D gene (6 bases). This TCR was sampled from an adult woman who had mild COVID-19 (a few samples of this study predate the infection). Cell type and time point are not known. Here the CDR3 DNA reads TGCGCCAGCAGCCAAGTCTTGGGGGCAATAGAAGCTTTCTTT. It translates to CASSQVLGAIEAFF.